These 10 T cell receptor beta chains were all obtained from the same sample, sequenced in a study of somatic mutations in cytotoxic T cells in rheumatoid arthritis (dated by TCRdb to the late 2010s). The library was built by means of the immunoSEQ multiplex PCR assay. TCRdb re-hosts the immuneACCESS table, in-frame sequences only. Its copies lack some clones; in the studies checked, an unresolved V gene accounts for under half of them, and the cause for the rest is not known. The sample data list approximately 15,000 clones, and roughly 79% of these were observed just once. The top ten constitute roughly a fifth of the sample. The sample taken for sequencing was CD8+ T cells sorted from blood. These receptors all stem from an adult with rheumatoid arthritis.

The chain has TRBV6-6 and TRBJ2-5; no reliable D call. Germline V gene sequence: CDR1 MNHNY, CDR2 SVGAGI (reference sequence). The CDR3 length is 15 residues. With 0 bases removed from V and 1 base from J, the gap between germline ends came to 9 bases. CDR3: CASSYSPKLQETQYF. The CDR3 DNA reads TGTGCCAGCAGTTACTCGCCGAAACTCCAAGAGACCCAGTACTTC.

The chain uses TRBV28 and TRBJ1-3; no reliable D call. V shed 3 bases and J shed 0 bases, with 21 bases lying between them. CDR1 and CDR2 from the germline V gene are MDHEN and SYDVKM. The CDR3 length is 19 residues. In DNA, the CDR3 is TGTGCCAGCAGTTTTACCGTTGGAAAAGCTTACTTCTCTGGAAACACCATATATTTT. Residues: CASSFTVGKAYFSGNTIYF.

The CDR3 loop reads CASSQVLNEQFF. DNA for the CDR3: TGTGCCAGCAGCCAAGTGCTGAATGAGCAGTTCTTC. This chain links TRBV14 with TRBJ2-1; D is uncertain. Trimming took 1 base from V and 7 from J, leaving 5 bases between them. The CDR3 length is 12 residues. Germline CDR1 is SGHDN and CDR2 is FVKESK. Complete variable domain (other parts from reference TRBV14 and TRBJ2-1): EAGVTQFPSHSVIEKGQTVTLRCDPISGHDNLYWYRRVMGKEIKFLLHFVKESKQDESGMPNNRFLAERTGGTYSTLKVQPAELEDSGVYFCASSQVLNEQFFGPGTRLTVL.

This chain joins TRBV7-9 and TRBJ2-3; 9 nucleotides match TRBD2. The germline CDR1 and CDR2 sequences are SEHNR and FQNEAQ (reference sequence). V trimming: 1 base; J trimming: 4 bases; junction bases outside the gene matches: 3. The CDR3 loop spans 15 amino acids. The CDR3 sequence: CASSLVGGGADTQYF. The DNA of the CDR3 is TGTGCCAGCAGCTTAGTTGGCGGGGGGGCAGATACGCAGTATTTT.

The rearrangement uses TRBV13 and TRBJ1-3; 9 bases line up with TRBD1. The germline CDR1 and CDR2 sequences are PRHDT and FYEKMQ (reference sequence). J was trimmed by 5 bases and V by 4 bases; bases with no gene match: 6. CDR3 size: 15 residues. The CDR3 DNA reads as TGTGCCAGCAGCTCCGGGACAGGGAGCCGAAACACCATATATTTT. This encodes CASSSGTGSRNTIYF.

For the CDR3, the DNA is TGTGCCAGCAGCTTAGAGGGCGGACCTGCGACAGAGCAGTTCTTC. Amino acids: CASSLEGGPATEQFF. This chain connects TRBV7-9 to TRBJ2-1; no clear D. The V gene's germline CDR1 is SEHNR and CDR2 FQNEAQ (reference sequence). There are 15 residues in the CDR3. V lost 1 base, J lost 10 bases, and 17 bases lay in between.

The chain employs TRBV7-2 and TRBJ2-1; D remains ambiguous. Germline V gives CDR1 SGHTA, CDR2 FQGNSA. Trimming took off 6 bases at V and 0 bases at J, with 15 bases between the two ends. This CDR3 spans 16 amino acids. Here the CDR3 DNA reads TGTGCCAGCAGGCCGCAAGGGTTGAGCTCCTACAATGAGCAGTTCTTC. Amino acid sequence: CASRPQGLSSYNEQFF.

This clone was seen only once. Compared with germline, one end of the junction differs, possibly owing to a read error. The chain is built from TRBV11-2 and TRBJ1-1; 8 bases map to TRBD1. The CDR3 spans 15 residues. Germline CDR1 is SGHAT and CDR2 is FQNNGV. CDR3 region: CASSLARKDRGSVLF. CDR3 coding DNA: TGTGCCAGCAGCTTAGCCCGTAAAGACAGGGGCTCCGTTCTCTTT.

The rearrangement joins TRBV28 to TRBJ2-1, with TRBD2 matching over 10 bases. Trimming took 6 bases from V and 4 from J; bases not matched to a gene: 6. CDR3 length: 15 amino acids. Germline CDR1 and CDR2: MDHEN and SYDVKM. As DNA, the CDR3 is TGTGCCAGCAGGCGTGGGACTAGCGAGTACAATGAGCAGTTCTTC. The encoded protein is CASRRGTSEYNEQFF. Drawing the rest from reference TRBV28 and TRBJ2-1, the complete variable domain is DVKVTQSSRYLVKRTGEKVFLECVQDMDHENMFWYRQDPGLGLRLIYFSYDVKMKEKGDIPEGYSVSREKKERFSLILESASTNQTSMYLCASRRGTSEYNEQFFGPGTRLTVL.

V gene TRBV5-6 combines with J gene TRBJ1-1, with a possible D match to TRBD1 (6 bases). This CDR3 spans 15 amino acids. Per germline, CDR1 SGHDT and CDR2 YYEEEE. V lost 4 bases and J 4 bases, leaving 17 bases between the germline ends. The CDR3 loop is CASSPGGGWGTEAFF. The CDR3 bases are TGTGCCAGCAGCCCTGGGGGGGGCTGGGGCACTGAAGCTTTCTTT.